These T cell receptor beta chains were read from a single sample in a study of identical twins. TCRdb ran MiXCR on the 5' RACE reads and lists one entry per CDR3 protein. Of about 470,000 distinct CDR3 sequences detected, 20% to 25% appear once; the ten largest clones hold around 3%. The same specimen was also included in a second study, on T cells expressing NK-cell markers.

The sequenced material came from CD4+ T cells sorted from blood. The receptor source for this set is a woman between 18 and 29 years old in good health. CDR3s include the opening cysteine and the closing phenylalanine or tryptophan. Each record gives: J gene, clone size, V gene, D gene, CDR3 protein, CDR3 DNA. D genes are given only for firm matches. Size is omitted from some rows. Given values are once, few, many or a class for expanded clones.

j_call: TRBJ2-3
clone_size: once
v_call: TRBV5-6
d_call: -
cdr3_aa: CASSRGTVSFTDTQYF
cdr3_nt: TGTGCCAGCAGCCGCGGGACAGTCTCATTCACAGATACGCAGTATTTT

j_call: TRBJ2-4
clone_size: -
v_call: TRBV27
d_call: -
cdr3_aa: CASSAQQGIAKNIQYF
cdr3_nt: TGTGCCAGCAGTGCACAACAGGGAATTGCCAAAAACATTCAGTACTTC

j_call: TRBJ1-1
clone_size: few
v_call: TRBV20-1
d_call: -
cdr3_aa: CSARYSANTEAFF
cdr3_nt: TGCAGTGCTAGATACTCGGCGAACACTGAAGCTTTCTTT

j_call: TRBJ1-4
clone_size: few
v_call: TRBV6-1
d_call: TRBD1
cdr3_aa: CASVRQGAGEKLFF
cdr3_nt: TGTGCCAGCGTCCGACAGGGGGCGGGAGAAAAACTGTTTTTT

j_call: TRBJ2-1
clone_size: few
v_call: TRBV5-5
d_call: -
cdr3_aa: CASSFRTEGKQFF
cdr3_nt: TGTGCCAGCAGCTTTAGGACCGAGGGGAAGCAGTTCTTC

j_call: TRBJ2-5
clone_size: -
v_call: TRBV2
d_call: -
cdr3_aa: CASSNGAVETQYF
cdr3_nt: TGTGCCAGCAGTAATGGGGCAGTAGAGACCCAGTACTTC

j_call: TRBJ2-3
clone_size: -
v_call: TRBV20-1
d_call: -
cdr3_aa: CSARAPVEGEDTQYF
cdr3_nt: TGCAGTGCTAGAGCCCCGGTGGAGGGTGAGGATACGCAGTATTTT

j_call: TRBJ2-7
clone_size: -
v_call: TRBV11-3
d_call: -
cdr3_aa: CASSLGRQHEQYF
cdr3_nt: TGTGCCAGCAGCTTAGGTCGGCAGCACGAGCAGTACTTC

j_call: TRBJ2-1
clone_size: few
v_call: TRBV5-1
d_call: TRBD1
cdr3_aa: CASSLFQTGTGGGEQFF
cdr3_nt: TGCGCCAGCAGCTTGTTCCAAACCGGGACAGGGGGAGGTGAGCAGTTCTTC

j_call: TRBJ1-2
clone_size: -
v_call: TRBV5-3
d_call: -
cdr3_aa: CARGYFGLRVGGGYTF
cdr3_nt: TGTGCCAGAGGATACTTTGGGCTCCGGGTCGGGGGTGGCTACACCTTC

j_call: TRBJ2-3
clone_size: -
v_call: TRBV25-1
d_call: -
cdr3_aa: CASSETLYTDTQYF
cdr3_nt: TGTGCCAGCAGTGAAACTTTATACACAGATACGCAGTATTTT

j_call: TRBJ2-2
clone_size: -
v_call: TRBV2
d_call: -
cdr3_aa: CASTQRKNTGELFF
cdr3_nt: TGTGCCAGCACCCAAAGGAAAAACACCGGGGAGCTGTTTTTT

j_call: TRBJ1-1
clone_size: -
v_call: TRBV2
d_call: -
cdr3_aa: CATKRGMNTEAFF
cdr3_nt: TGTGCCACTAAAAGGGGGATGAACACTGAAGCTTTCTTT